There are many counts of the clone carrying this T cell receptor (beta chain). What it binds is not known. The sample is drawn from a study of T cells in Graves' hyperthyroidism and ophthalmopathy. General study results and limits: Blood also contained most expanded thyroid clonotypes above 0.001.

The CDR3 loop spans 14 amino acids. The ends lost 10 bases at V and 3 bases at J; junction bases unmatched: 5. Germline-derived CDR1 and CDR2 are MDHEN and SYDVKM. The CDR3 regions of TCR beta were amplified from RNA transcripts. An initial round of RT-PCR targeting the TCR CDR3 relied on the HTBI primer set. TCRdb reprocessed the multiplex PCR reads via MiXCR and lists one record per CDR3 protein. The sample holds under 400,000 distinct CDR3 sequences, roughly 13% seen once. The chain couples TRBV28 to TRBJ2-7, with TRBD2 matching 14 bases. This clonotype was obtained from a young woman with Graves' hyperthyroidism. Material for sequencing was blood. CDR3 loop: CATTGTSGSYEQYF. CDR3 DNA: TGTGCCACCACGGGGACTAGCGGGAGCTACGAGCAGTACTTC. The full variable domain, in which reference TRBV28 and TRBJ2-7 provide the parts outside the CDR3, is DVKVTQSSRYLVKRTGEKVFLECVQDMDHENMFWYRQDPGLGLRLIYFSYDVKMKEKGDIPEGYSVSREKKERFSLILESASTNQTSMYLCATTGTSGSYEQYFGPGTRLTVT.